These 27 T cell receptor beta chains were all obtained from the same sample, sequenced in a study of blood T cell repertoires in COVID-19. Generated by immunoSEQ multiplex PCR, the TCRdb table keeps only in-frame clones and is missing some. The sample records 79,000 or so clones, 86% being singletons. The sequenced sample consisted of peripheral blood. Receptor source: a human donor in a cohort sampled during active COVID-19.

The CDR3 is CASSYYSGGGTYEQYF. CDR3 in DNA: TGTGCCAGCAGTTACTATTCGGGGGGAGGAACCTACGAGCAGTACTTC. The genes are TRBV6-5 and TRBJ2-7; 7 nucleotides agree with TRBD2. The CDR3 has 16 residues. Germline V gene sequence: CDR1 MNHEY, CDR2 SVGAGI. J lost 2 bases, V lost 1 base, and 8 bases had no gene match.

The chain uses TRBV30 and TRBJ2-5, with 12 bases aligning to TRBD2. Germline CDR1 GTSNPN, CDR2 SVGIG (reference sequence). The V gene end was trimmed by 0 bases and the J gene end by 4 bases; junction bases not matched to a gene: 0. CDR3 size: 14 residues. CDR3 protein: CAWSVLAGGETQYF. The DNA for the CDR3 is TGTGCCTGGAGTGTACTAGCGGGAGGAGAGACCCAGTACTTC.

The chain employs TRBV24-1 and TRBJ2-7, with no clear D. Trimming shortened V by 6 bases and J by 3 bases, and 8 bases separated the two germline ends. Germline-derived CDR1 and CDR2 are KGHDR and SFDVKD. The CDR3 is made up of 12 amino acids. The CDR3 region has the DNA TGTGCCACCAGTCCCTCGGGCTACGAGCAGTACTTC. Amino acid sequence: CATSPSGYEQYF.

CDR3 region: CASSLYSVTAAYNEQFF. CDR3 DNA sequence: TGTGCCAGCAGTTTATACTCCGTCACCGCCGCCTACAATGAGCAGTTCTTC. The chain is built from TRBV28 and TRBJ2-1; no firm D call. Germline V gives CDR1 MDHEN, CDR2 SYDVKM. Trimming cost V 1 base and J 2 bases, with 15 bases left between them. CDR3 length: 17 residues.

The chain uses TRBV2 and TRBJ2-3; tentative D call: TRBD2 (7 bases). Germline V gives CDR1 SNHLY, CDR2 FYNNEI. This CDR3 comprises 15 residues. With 8 bases removed from V and 2 bases from J, the gap between germline ends came to 17 bases. The CDR3 sequence is CASSRRRGATDTQYF. Here the CDR3 DNA reads TGTGCCAGCTCCCGGAGACGGGGGGCCACAGATACGCAGTATTTT.

The gene calls are TRBV28 and TRBJ2-3; 12 bases map to TRBD2. Trimming removed 1 base from V and 5 bases from J; junction bases left unmatched: 7. Germline V gene data show CDR1 as MDHEN and CDR2 as SYDVKM. This CDR3 is built from 17 residues. CDR3 sequence (DNA): TGTGCCAGCAGTTTATATCCTAGCGGGAGGGCCAGAGATACGCAGTATTTT. Residues: CASSLYPSGRARDTQYF. The full variable domain, rest sourced from reference TRBV28 and TRBJ2-3, is DVKVTQSSRYLVKRTGEKVFLECVQDMDHENMFWYRQDPGLGLRLIYFSYDVKMKEKGDIPEGYSVSREKKERFSLILESASTNQTSMYLCASSLYPSGRARDTQYFGPGTRLTVL.

The table lists this clone with a count of one. The chain links TRBV24-1 to TRBJ2-1; 10 bases agree with TRBD2. V was pared by 8 bases and J by 4 bases, with 4 bases of the junction left unmatched. Germline V gene sequence: CDR1 KGHDR, CDR2 SFDVKD. This CDR3 has 14 amino acids. CDR3 DNA sequence: TGTGCCACCAAAGAGCGGGGGGGATACAATGAGCAGTTCTTC. It is translated as CATKERGGYNEQFF.

The chain employs TRBV6-1 and TRBJ2-7; possibly TRBD1 for D (6 bases). The CDR3 totals 16 residues. CDR1 MNHNS and CDR2 SASEGT come from the germline V gene. V gave up 4 bases and J gave up 3 bases, with 19 bases separating them. The CDR3 nucleotides read TGTGCCAGCAGTGCCAAACTCACAGGGTTAAGCTACGAGCAGTACTTC. It codes for CASSAKLTGLSYEQYF.

The V and J genes are TRBV12-5 and TRBJ1-3, with D tentatively TRBD1 (6 bases). V was trimmed by 5 bases and J by 0 bases, leaving 11 bases between them. Germline V CDR1 and CDR2: LGHNT, FRNRAP. The CDR3 sequence is 15 residues long. The CDR3 DNA is TGTGCTAGTGGTCCGGACAGCCTCTCTGGAAACACCATATATTTT. Encoded protein: CASGPDSLSGNTIYF.

The sample holds a few counts of this clone. The chain has TRBV15 and TRBJ1-2, with TRBD1 identical over 7 bases. V shed 0 bases, J shed 7 bases, and the junction held 14 bases outside the gene matches. Germline assignment: CDR1 LNHNV and CDR2 YYDKDF (reference sequence). The CDR3 is made up of 17 amino acids. In DNA form, the CDR3 reads TGTGCCACCAGCAGAGACCCCAGGGGGATCGGTATAGGTGGCTACACCTTC. Residues: CATSRDPRGIGIGGYTF. Filled out from reference TRBV15 and TRBJ1-2, the complete variable domain reads DAMVIQNPRYQVTQFGKPVTLSCSQTLNHNVMYWYQQKSSQAPKLLFHYYDKDFNNEADTPDNFQSRRPNTSFCFLDIRSPGLGDTAMYLCATSRDPRGIGIGGYTFGSGTRLTVV.

CDR3 in DNA: TGTGCCAGCAGCTCCCGGGACAGGGTAGGTCAGCCCCAGCATTTT. Translated, it gives CASSSRDRVGQPQHF. The chain combines TRBV6-5 with TRBJ1-5, with TRBD1 matching 9 bases. Looked up from germline, CDR1 is MNHEY and CDR2 is SVGAGI. The CDR3 length is 15 residues. Trimming took 6 bases from V and 6 from J; bases not matched to a gene: 9.

The V call is TRBV11-2, the J call TRBJ2-3; D not certain. The germline CDR1 and CDR2 sequences are SGHAT and FQNNGV. The length of the CDR3 is 18 residues. V was pared by 5 bases and J by 4 bases, with 25 bases between. CDR3 in DNA: TGTGCCAGCAGCCCACCCCTTATGAGCCTCAAAGGAGCAGATACGCAGTATTTT. Its protein product is CASSPPLMSLKGADTQYF.

The V call is TRBV5-1, the J call TRBJ2-1, with 13 bases fitting TRBD2. The germline V gene encodes CDR1 SGHRS and CDR2 YFSETQ. With 0 bases clipped from V and 8 bases from J, the junction kept 2 bases outside the gene matches. There are 15 residues in the CDR3. The DNA of the CDR3 is TGCGCCAGCAGCTTGGAACTAGCGGGGGGGTATGAGCAGTTCTTC. This gives the protein CASSLELAGGYEQFF.

The chain recombines TRBV27 with TRBJ2-4; 8 nucleotides match TRBD1. The V and J ends lost 1 base and 8 bases, in that order; junction bases with no gene match: 1. Germline V gene data show CDR1 as MNHEY and CDR2 as SMNVEV (reference sequence). The CDR3 totals 13 residues. CDR3 bases: TGTGCCAGCAGTTTATTACAGGGGGACATTCAGTACTTC. Residues: CASSLLQGDIQYF.

The chain has TRBV20-1 and TRBJ2-1, with 9 bases lining up with TRBD2. The germline CDR1 and CDR2 sequences are DFQATT and SNEGSKA (reference sequence). The CDR3 loop spans 18 amino acids. With 3 bases clipped from V and 4 bases from J, the junction kept 16 bases outside the gene matches. The CDR3 here is CSASIIAGAAPPYNEQFF. In DNA, the CDR3 is TGCAGTGCTAGTATCATAGCGGGAGCCGCCCCACCGTACAATGAGCAGTTCTTC.

This sequence joins TRBV6-5 and TRBJ2-1, with a possible D match to TRBD2 (6 bases). The V and J ends lost 7 bases and 0 bases respectively, with 13 bases between them. This CDR3 has 15 residues. Germline V gene lookup returns CDR1 MNHEY and CDR2 SVGAGI. DNA for the CDR3: TGTGCCAGCATGGCGGGGTCCCGCTCCTACAATGAGCAGTTCTTC. Protein product: CASMAGSRSYNEQFF.

V gene TRBV7-3 combines with J gene TRBJ2-3, with TRBD2 as a possible D gene (5 bases). This CDR3 is 17 amino acids long. V shed 5 bases and J shed 2 bases, with 20 bases lying between them. Germline V gene data show CDR1 as SGHTA and CDR2 as FQGTGA. This CDR3 is CASSVSGSPRLTDTQYF. The CDR3 region has the DNA TGTGCCAGCAGCGTATCGGGGTCCCCGAGGCTCACAGATACGCAGTATTTT.

This clone was recorded only once. This rearrangement joins TRBV7-2 to TRBJ1-6; 8 nucleotides match TRBD1. V gave up 5 bases and J gave up 6 bases; unmatched junction bases: 3. The CDR3 is made up of 14 amino acids. Germline assignment: CDR1 SGHTA and CDR2 FQGNSA. CDR3 loop: CASSDRGRNSPLHF. In DNA form, the CDR3 reads TGTGCCAGCAGCGACAGGGGTCGTAATTCACCCCTCCACTTT. Complete variable domain (other parts from reference TRBV7-2 and TRBJ1-6): GAGVSQSPSNKVTEKGKDVELRCDPISGHTALYWYRQSLGQGLEFLIYFQGNSAPDKSGLPSDRFSAERTGGSVSTLTIQRTQQEDSAVYLCASSDRGRNSPLHFGNGTRLTVT.

The V and J genes are TRBV28 and TRBJ2-3, with 8 positions matching TRBD2. The CDR3 runs to 15 residues. CDR1 is MDHEN and CDR2 is SYDVKM in the germline V gene. V lost 5 bases and J lost 5; bases outside the gene matches: 9. CDR3 sequence reads: CASSPQAREGDTQYF. DNA for the CDR3: TGTGCCAGCAGTCCACAAGCCCGGGAGGGAGATACGCAGTATTTT.

The chain uses TRBV10-3 and TRBJ2-1; 7 bases map to TRBD2. Germline-derived CDR1 and CDR2 are ENHRY and SYGVKD. CDR3 length: 13 amino acids. The V and J ends lost 4 bases and 7 bases, in that order; junction bases with no gene match: 4. In DNA form, the CDR3 reads TGTGCCATCAGTGGGGGGGGGATAAATGAGCAGTTCTTC. Translated: CAISGGGINEQFF.

The chain recombines TRBV27 with TRBJ2-7; D gene unclear. V lost 0 bases, J lost 3 bases, and 6 bases lay in between. In germline, CDR1 is MNHEY, CDR2 SMNVEV (reference sequence). CDR3 length equals 13 residues. The CDR3 DNA reads TGTGCCAGCAGTTTATCGTGGCTCTACGAGCAGTACTTC. Protein sequence: CASSLSWLYEQYF.

The chain is built from TRBV6-5 and TRBJ1-2; TRBD1 matches at 8 bases. Per the germline V gene, CDR1 is MNHEY and CDR2 is SVGAGI. The ends lost 5 bases at V and 6 bases at J; junction bases unmatched: 2. This CDR3 comprises 12 residues. The CDR3 is CASSLDRDGYTF. The CDR3 region has the DNA TGTGCCAGCAGTCTGGACAGGGATGGCTACACCTTC.

J is TRBJ2-7 and V is TRBV24-1; tentatively, D is TRBD2 (6 bases). There are 17 residues in the CDR3. The germline V gene has CDR1 KGHDR and CDR2 SFDVKD. Trimming pared 10 bases from V and 3 bases from J, leaving 27 bases between. The CDR3 coding sequence is TGTGCCACGGCGGACTATGGGGTGTTCTGGGCCCTCTACGAGCAGTACTTC. Translated, it gives CATADYGVFWALYEQYF.

V is TRBV6-5 and J is TRBJ2-7, with 7 bases identical to TRBD1. Trimming took 9 bases from V and 2 from J; bases not matched to a gene: 7. Germline V gives CDR1 MNHEY, CDR2 SVGAGI. CDR3 length equals 13 residues. CDR3 amino acids: CARKGQNPYEQYF. In DNA, the CDR3 is TGTGCCAGGAAGGGACAGAACCCCTACGAGCAGTACTTC.

The chain is built from TRBV18 and TRBJ1-2, with a possible D match to TRBD1 (6 bases). Germline CDR1 is KGHSH and CDR2 is LQKENI. V lost 6 bases to trimming and J lost 1 base, with 12 bases between them. The CDR3 is 14 residues long. CDR3 region: CASSDKQGNYGYTF. The CDR3 DNA sequence: TGTGCCAGCTCCGATAAACAGGGTAACTATGGCTACACCTTC.

This clone has ten or more counts. This chain connects TRBV27 to TRBJ1-1, with unresolved D. The CDR3 covers 13 residues. V lost 10 bases, J lost 0 bases, and 12 bases lay in between. Per germline, CDR1 MNHEY and CDR2 SMNVEV (reference sequence). The CDR3 is CATHRAMNTEAFF. The DNA for the CDR3 is TGTGCCACCCACAGAGCTATGAACACTGAAGCTTTCTTT.

V and J are TRBV6-6 and TRBJ2-6, with 10 nucleotides matching TRBD1. This CDR3 has 18 residues. Losses at the gene ends were 5 bases for V and 3 bases for J; bases not matched to a gene: 10. Germline assignment: CDR1 MNHNY and CDR2 SVGAGI (reference sequence). CDR3 amino acids: CASSLDPGTGVGANVLTF. The CDR3 bases are TGTGCCAGCAGTCTTGACCCCGGGACAGGGGTTGGGGCCAACGTCCTGACTTTC.